Each of the 3 T cell receptor beta chains below was sequenced from the same sample in a study of beta chain features in type 1 diabetes (dated by TCRdb to between 2017 and 2018). The library was obtained by the immunoSEQ multiplex PCR assay. The entire isolated RNA was reverse transcribed using the High Capacity cDNA Reverse Transcription Kit, and thus expressed TCRB transcripts were sequenced. Here the immuneACCESS table is served through TCRdb, limited to in-frame sequences with V and J called. Missing clones are a known gap in these copies; in checked studies unresolved V genes cover under half, and the rest lacks a known reason. The sample records about 230,000 clones, about 10% of which are singletons. The ten most abundant clones make up approximately 0.035% of the sample. The sequenced material came from naive CD4+ T cells from blood. The sample's cell subset or site label is to be understood as: true naive CD4+ T cells. The receptors originated from a woman aged 18-29 years in good health.

This clone was counted a few times. This sequence joins TRBV5-5 and TRBJ1-5; TRBD1 matches 7 bases. The CDR3 is 15 amino acids. CDR1 and CDR2 (germline): SGHKS, YYEKEE (reference sequence). The trim removed 4 bases at V and 3 bases at J, leaving 7 bases unmatched. CDR3 nucleotide sequence: TGTGCCAGCAGCGTACCGGGACAGTACAATCAGCCCCAGCATTTT. Translation gives CASSVPGQYNQPQHF.

A few counts support this clone. The chain carries TRBV11-2 and TRBJ2-1; no clear D gene. The V end lost 5 bases, the J end lost 2 bases, and 4 bases lay between the germline ends. Looked up from germline, CDR1 is SGHAT and CDR2 is FQNNGV. The CDR3 is 12 residues long. CDR3 sequence (DNA): TGTGCCAGCAGCCCAACCTACAATGAGCAGTTCTTC. Translated: CASSPTYNEQFF.

This clone was seen a handful of times. This chain links TRBV7-9 with TRBJ1-4, with a possible D match to TRBD1 (5 bases). V shed 8 bases and J shed 0 bases, with 13 bases lying between them. This CDR3 is built from 15 residues. Per germline, CDR1 SEHNR and CDR2 FQNEAQ (reference sequence). The CDR3 nucleotides read TGTGCCAGCGCTCCGGGGGTCACAACTAATGAAAAACTGTTTTTT. Protein product: CASAPGVTTNEKLFF.